This T cell receptor beta chain was recovered during a study of blood T cell repertoires in COVID-19. Study-wide background: Researchers got acute and convalescent COVID-19 samples from the United States, Italy and Spain. T cells, B-cell-depleted T cells, or PBMCs supplied cDNA or gDNA.

Authors' data handling: Reference gene primer amplification gave nucleated cell count estimates. The method was immunoSEQ multiplex PCR; TCRdb's version includes in-frame clones alone and lacks a portion of them. V and J calls and clone size are given by that table; D and trimming were obtained from the DNA. The repertoire has roughly 230,000 clones, nearly 90% of them found once; the top ten carry 4% to 5%. The V gene's germline CDR1 is SGHRS and CDR2 YFSETQ. This CDR3 spans 14 amino acids. V shed 10 bases and J shed 0 bases, with 16 bases lying between them. The TCR originated in a woman aged 40 to 49 who had recovered from COVID-19. The chain joins TRBV5-1 to TRBJ1-2; a possible D gene is TRBD1 (6 bases). Source material: peripheral blood. The CDR3 coding sequence is TGCGCCCCCTACAGGGTCGGAGCTAACTATGGCTACACCTTC. This encodes CAPYRVGANYGYTF.